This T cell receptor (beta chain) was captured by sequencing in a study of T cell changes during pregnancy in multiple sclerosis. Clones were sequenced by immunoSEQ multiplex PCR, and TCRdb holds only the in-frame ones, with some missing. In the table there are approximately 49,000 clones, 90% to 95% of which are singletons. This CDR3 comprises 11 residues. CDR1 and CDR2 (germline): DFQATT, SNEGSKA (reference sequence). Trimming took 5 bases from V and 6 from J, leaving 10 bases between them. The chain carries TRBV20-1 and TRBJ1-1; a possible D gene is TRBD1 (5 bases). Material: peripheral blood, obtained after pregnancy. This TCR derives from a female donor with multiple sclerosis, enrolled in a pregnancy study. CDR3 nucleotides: TGCAGTGCTCCCAAGGGGTCTGAAGCTTTCTTT. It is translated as CSAPKGSEAFF.